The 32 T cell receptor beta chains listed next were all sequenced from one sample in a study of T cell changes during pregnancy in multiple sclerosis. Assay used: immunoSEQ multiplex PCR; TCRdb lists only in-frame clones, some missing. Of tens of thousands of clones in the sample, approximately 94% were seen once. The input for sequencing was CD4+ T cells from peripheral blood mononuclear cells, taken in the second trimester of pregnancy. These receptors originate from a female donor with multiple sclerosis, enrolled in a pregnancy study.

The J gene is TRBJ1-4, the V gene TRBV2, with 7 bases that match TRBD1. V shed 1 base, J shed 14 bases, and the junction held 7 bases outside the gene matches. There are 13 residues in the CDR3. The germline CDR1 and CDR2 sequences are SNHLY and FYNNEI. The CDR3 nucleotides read TGTGCCAGCAGTGAAGTGACAGGGCTGCGGCTGTTTTTT. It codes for CASSEVTGLRLFF.

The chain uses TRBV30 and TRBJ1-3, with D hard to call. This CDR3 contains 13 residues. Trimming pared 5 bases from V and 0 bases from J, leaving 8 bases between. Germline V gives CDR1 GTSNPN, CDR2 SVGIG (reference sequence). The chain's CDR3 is CAWGGHSGNTIYF. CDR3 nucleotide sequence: TGTGCCTGGGGCGGCCACTCTGGAAACACCATATATTTT.

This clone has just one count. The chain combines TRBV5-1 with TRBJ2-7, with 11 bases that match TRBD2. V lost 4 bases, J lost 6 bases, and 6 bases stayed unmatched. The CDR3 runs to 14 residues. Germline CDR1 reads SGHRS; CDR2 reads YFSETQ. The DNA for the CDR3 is TGCGCCAGCAGCCCTGGGACTAGCGGTACCGAGCAGTACTTC. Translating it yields CASSPGTSGTEQYF.

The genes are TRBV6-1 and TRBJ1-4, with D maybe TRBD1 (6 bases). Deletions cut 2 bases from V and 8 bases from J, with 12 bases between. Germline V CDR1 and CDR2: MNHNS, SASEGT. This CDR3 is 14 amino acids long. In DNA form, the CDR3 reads TGTGCCAGCAGTGAAAGGGGGTTGGAAGAAAAACTGTTTTTT. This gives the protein CASSERGLEEKLFF.

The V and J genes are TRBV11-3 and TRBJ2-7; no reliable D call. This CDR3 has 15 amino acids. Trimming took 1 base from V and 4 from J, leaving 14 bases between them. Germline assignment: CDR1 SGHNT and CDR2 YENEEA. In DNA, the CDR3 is TGTGCCAGCAGCTTAGTGGGCTATCCACCTTACGAGCAGTACTTC. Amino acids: CASSLVGYPPYEQYF.

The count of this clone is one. The CDR3 coding sequence is TGTGCCTGGAGCCGAAACAGTGGAAACACCATATATTTT. Translating gives CAWSRNSGNTIYF. V gene TRBV30 combines with J gene TRBJ1-3; D is uncertain. The germline gives CDR1 GTSNPN, CDR2 SVGIG (reference sequence). Deletions cut 3 bases from V and 3 bases from J, with 9 bases between. This CDR3 region has 13 residues. The entire variable domain, with the rest obtained from reference TRBV30 and TRBJ1-3, is as follows: SQTIHQWPATLVQPVGSPLSLECTVEGTSNPNLYWYRQAAGRGLQLLFYSVGIGQISSEVPQNLSASRPQDRQFILSSKKLLLSDSGFYLCAWSRNSGNTIYFGEGSWLTVV.

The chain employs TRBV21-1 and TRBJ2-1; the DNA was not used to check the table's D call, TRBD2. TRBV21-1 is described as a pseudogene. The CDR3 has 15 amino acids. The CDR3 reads CASSKRLPRYNEQFF. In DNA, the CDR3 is TGTGCCAGCAGCAAGAGACTTCCCCGCTACAATGAGCAGTTCTTC.

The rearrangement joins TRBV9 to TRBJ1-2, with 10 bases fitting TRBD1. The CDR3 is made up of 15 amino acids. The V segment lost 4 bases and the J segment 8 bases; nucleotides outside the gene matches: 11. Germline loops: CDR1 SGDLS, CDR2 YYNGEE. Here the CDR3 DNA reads TGTGCCAGCAGCACCTACTCGACAGGGGGCAAGGGCTACACCTTC. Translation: CASSTYSTGGKGYTF.

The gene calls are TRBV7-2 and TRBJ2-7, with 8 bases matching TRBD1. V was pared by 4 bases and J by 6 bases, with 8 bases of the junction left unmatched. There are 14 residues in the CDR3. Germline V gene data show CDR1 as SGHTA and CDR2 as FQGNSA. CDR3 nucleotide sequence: TGTGCCAGCAGCTCCCAGGGGGCGGGATTCGAGCAGTACTTC. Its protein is CASSSQGAGFEQYF.

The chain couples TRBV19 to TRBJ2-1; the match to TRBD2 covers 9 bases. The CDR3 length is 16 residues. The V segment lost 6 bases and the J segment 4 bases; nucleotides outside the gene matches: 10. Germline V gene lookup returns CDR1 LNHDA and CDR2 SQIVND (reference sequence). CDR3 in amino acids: CASSPAGGRGYNEQFF. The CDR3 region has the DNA TGTGCCAGTAGCCCCGCGGGCGGGAGGGGATACAATGAGCAGTTCTTC.

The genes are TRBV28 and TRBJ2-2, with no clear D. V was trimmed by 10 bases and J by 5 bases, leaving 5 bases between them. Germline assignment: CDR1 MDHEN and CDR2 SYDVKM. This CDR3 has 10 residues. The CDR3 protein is CATSTGELFF. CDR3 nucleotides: TGTGCCACCTCGACCGGGGAGCTGTTTTTT. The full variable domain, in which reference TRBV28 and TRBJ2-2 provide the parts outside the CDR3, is DVKVTQSSRYLVKRTGEKVFLECVQDMDHENMFWYRQDPGLGLRLIYFSYDVKMKEKGDIPEGYSVSREKKERFSLILESASTNQTSMYLCATSTGELFFGEGSRLTVL.

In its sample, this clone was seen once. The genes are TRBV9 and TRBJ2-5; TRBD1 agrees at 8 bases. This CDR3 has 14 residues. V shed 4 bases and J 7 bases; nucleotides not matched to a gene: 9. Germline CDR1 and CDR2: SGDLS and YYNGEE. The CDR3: CASSPRTGPGTQYF. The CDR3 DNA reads TGTGCCAGCAGCCCAAGGACAGGGCCGGGGACCCAGTACTTC.

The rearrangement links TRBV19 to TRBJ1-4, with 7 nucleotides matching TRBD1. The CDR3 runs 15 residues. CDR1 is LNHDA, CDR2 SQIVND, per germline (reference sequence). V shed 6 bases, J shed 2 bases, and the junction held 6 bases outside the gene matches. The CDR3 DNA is TGTGCCAGTAGCCCCAGGGGACAGACTAATGAAAAACTGTTTTTT. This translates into CASSPRGQTNEKLFF.

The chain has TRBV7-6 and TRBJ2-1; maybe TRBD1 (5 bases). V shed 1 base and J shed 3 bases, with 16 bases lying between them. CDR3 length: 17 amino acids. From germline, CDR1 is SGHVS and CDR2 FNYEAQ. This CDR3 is CASSLGSHRYYYNEQFF. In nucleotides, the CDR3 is TGTGCCAGCAGCTTAGGGTCGCACAGGTACTACTACAATGAGCAGTTCTTC.

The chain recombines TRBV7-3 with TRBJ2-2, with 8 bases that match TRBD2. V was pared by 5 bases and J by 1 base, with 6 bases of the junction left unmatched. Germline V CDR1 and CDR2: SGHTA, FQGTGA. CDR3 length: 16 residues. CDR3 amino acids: CASSPARGGNTGELFF. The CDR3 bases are TGTGCCAGCAGCCCCGCCCGGGGGGGGAACACCGGGGAGCTGTTTTTT.

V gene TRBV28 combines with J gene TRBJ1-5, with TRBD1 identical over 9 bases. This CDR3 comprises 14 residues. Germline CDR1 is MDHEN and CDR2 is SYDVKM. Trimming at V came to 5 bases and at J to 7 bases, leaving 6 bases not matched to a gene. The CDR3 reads CASSPGQGWQPQHF. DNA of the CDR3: TGTGCCAGCAGTCCAGGACAGGGGTGGCAGCCCCAGCATTTT. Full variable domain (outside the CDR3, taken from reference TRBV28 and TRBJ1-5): DVKVTQSSRYLVKRTGEKVFLECVQDMDHENMFWYRQDPGLGLRLIYFSYDVKMKEKGDIPEGYSVSREKKERFSLILESASTNQTSMYLCASSPGQGWQPQHFGDGTRLSIL.

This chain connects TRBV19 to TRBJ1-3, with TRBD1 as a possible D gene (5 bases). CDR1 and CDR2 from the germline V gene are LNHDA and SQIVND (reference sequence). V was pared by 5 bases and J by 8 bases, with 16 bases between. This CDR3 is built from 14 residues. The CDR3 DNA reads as TGTGCCAGTAGTCTGCTGGGGGGTCCGGACACCATATATTTT. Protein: CASSLLGGPDTIYF.

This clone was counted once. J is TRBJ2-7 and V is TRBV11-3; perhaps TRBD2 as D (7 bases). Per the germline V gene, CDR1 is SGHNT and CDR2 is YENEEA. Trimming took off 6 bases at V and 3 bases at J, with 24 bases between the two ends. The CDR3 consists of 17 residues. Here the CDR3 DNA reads TGTGCCAGCAGTTTTGCCCGAGGGGGGGAACAGCGCTACGAGCAGTACTTC. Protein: CASSFARGGEQRYEQYF. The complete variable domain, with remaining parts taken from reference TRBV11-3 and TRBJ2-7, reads EAGVVQSPRYKIIEKKQPVAFWCNPISGHNTLYWYLQNLGQGPELLIRYENEEAVDDSQLPKDRFSAERLKGVDSTLKIQPAELGDSAVYLCASSFARGGEQRYEQYFGPGTRLTVT.

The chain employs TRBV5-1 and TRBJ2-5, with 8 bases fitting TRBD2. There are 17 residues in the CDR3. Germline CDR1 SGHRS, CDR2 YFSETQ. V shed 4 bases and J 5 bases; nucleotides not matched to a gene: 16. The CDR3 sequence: CASSPGRTSGGGETQYF. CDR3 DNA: TGCGCCAGCAGCCCGGGTCGCACTAGCGGAGGCGGGGAGACCCAGTACTTC.

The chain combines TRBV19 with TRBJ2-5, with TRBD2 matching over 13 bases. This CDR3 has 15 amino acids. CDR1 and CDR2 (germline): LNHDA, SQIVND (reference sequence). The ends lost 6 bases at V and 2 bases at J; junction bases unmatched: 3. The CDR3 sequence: CASSPGLAGQETQYF. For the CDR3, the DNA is TGTGCCAGTAGCCCGGGACTAGCGGGGCAAGAGACCCAGTACTTC.

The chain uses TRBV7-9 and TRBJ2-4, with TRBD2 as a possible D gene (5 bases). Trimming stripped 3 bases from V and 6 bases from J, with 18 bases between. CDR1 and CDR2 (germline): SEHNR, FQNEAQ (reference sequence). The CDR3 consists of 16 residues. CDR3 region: CASSFWTPSEVNIQYF. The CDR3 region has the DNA TGTGCCAGCAGCTTCTGGACTCCTTCTGAGGTAAACATTCAGTACTTC.

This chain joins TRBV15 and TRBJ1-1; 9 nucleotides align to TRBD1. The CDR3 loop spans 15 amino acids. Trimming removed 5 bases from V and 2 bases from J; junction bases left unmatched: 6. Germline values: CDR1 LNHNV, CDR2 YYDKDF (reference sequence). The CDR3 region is CATSGGDRVNTEAFF. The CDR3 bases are TGTGCCACCAGCGGGGGGGACAGGGTAAACACTGAAGCTTTCTTT.

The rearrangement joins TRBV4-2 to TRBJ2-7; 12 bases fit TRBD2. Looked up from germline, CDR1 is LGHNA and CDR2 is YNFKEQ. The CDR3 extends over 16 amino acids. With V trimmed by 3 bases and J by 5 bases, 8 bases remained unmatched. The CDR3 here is CASSQGLAGGPDEQYF. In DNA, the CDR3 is TGTGCCAGCAGCCAGGGTCTAGCGGGAGGGCCCGACGAGCAGTACTTC.

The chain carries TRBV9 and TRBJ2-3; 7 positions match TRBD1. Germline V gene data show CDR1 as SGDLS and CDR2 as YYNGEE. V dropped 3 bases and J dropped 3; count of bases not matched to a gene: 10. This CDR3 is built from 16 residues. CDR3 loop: CASSGAPEGQTDTQYF. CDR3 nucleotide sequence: TGTGCCAGCAGCGGGGCTCCTGAGGGACAGACAGATACGCAGTATTTT. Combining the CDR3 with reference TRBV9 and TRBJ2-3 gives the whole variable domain DSGVTQTPKHLITATGQRVTLRCSPRSGDLSVYWYQQSLDQGLQFLIQYYNGEERAKGNILERFSAQQFPDLHSELNLSSLELGDSALYFCASSGAPEGQTDTQYFGPGTRLTVL.

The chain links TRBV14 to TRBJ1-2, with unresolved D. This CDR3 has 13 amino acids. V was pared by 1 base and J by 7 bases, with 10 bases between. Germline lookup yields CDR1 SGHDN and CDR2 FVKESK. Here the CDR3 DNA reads TGTGCCAGCAGCCAAGTGATTGCAGGTGGCTACACCTTC. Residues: CASSQVIAGGYTF.

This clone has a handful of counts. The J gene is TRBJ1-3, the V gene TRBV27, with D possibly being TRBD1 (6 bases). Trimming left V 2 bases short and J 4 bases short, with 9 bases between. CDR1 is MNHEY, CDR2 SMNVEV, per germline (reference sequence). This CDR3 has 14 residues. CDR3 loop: CASSLGRGGNTIYF. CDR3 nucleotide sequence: TGTGCCAGCAGTTTAGGCAGGGGAGGAAACACCATATATTTT.

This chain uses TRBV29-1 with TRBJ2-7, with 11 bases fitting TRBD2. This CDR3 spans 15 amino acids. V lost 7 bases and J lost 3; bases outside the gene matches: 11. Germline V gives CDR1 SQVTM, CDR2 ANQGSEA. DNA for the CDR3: TGCAGCGCCGTAGCGGGAGGGCCTTTAGTCTACGAGCAGTACTTC. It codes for CSAVAGGPLVYEQYF.

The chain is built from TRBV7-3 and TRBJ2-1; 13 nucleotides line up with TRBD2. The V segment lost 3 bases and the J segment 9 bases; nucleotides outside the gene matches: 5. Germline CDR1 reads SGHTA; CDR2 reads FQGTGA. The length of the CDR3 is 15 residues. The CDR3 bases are TGTGCCAGCAGCTTCGGACTAGCGGGAGTTGGTGAGCAGTTCTTC. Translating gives CASSFGLAGVGEQFF.

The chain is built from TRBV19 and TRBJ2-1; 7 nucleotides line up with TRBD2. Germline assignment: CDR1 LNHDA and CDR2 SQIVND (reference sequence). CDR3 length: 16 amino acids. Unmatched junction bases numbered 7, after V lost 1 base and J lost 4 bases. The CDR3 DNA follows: TGTGCCAGTAGTATAGGCTGGCTAGCGGTGTACAATGAGCAGTTCTTC. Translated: CASSIGWLAVYNEQFF.

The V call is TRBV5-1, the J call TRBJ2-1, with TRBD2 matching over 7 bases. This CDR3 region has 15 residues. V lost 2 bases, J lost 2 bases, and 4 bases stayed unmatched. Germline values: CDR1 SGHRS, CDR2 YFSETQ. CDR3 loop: CASSLGEGAYNEQFF. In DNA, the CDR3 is TGCGCCAGCAGCTTAGGGGAGGGCGCCTACAATGAGCAGTTCTTC.

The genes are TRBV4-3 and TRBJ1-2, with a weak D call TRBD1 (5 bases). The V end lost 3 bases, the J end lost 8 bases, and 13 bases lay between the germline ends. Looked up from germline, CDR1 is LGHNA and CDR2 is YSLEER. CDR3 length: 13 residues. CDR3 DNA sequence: TGCGCCAGCAGCCAGATGGGGGGTGTCGGCTACACCTTC. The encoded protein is CASSQMGGVGYTF.

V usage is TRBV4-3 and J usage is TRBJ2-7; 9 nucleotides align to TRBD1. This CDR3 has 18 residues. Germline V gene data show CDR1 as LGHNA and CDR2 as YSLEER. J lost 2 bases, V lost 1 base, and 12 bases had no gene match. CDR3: CASSQAGTGKSKTYEQYF. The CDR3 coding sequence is TGCGCCAGCAGCCAAGCCGGGACAGGGAAGTCCAAGACCTACGAGCAGTACTTC.